This T cell receptor beta chain came from a study of blood T cell repertoires in COVID-19. Across the whole study: Collection of acute and convalescent COVID-19 samples took place in the United States, Italy and Spain. Sources were T cells, B-cell-depleted T cells, or PBMCs; the material itself was cDNA or gDNA.

Original processing methods: Reference gene primer amplification in the assay estimated nucleated cell counts. Clones were read by immunoSEQ multiplex PCR, and TCRdb kept only the in-frame ones, dropping some. D and trimming were read from the DNA, whereas the V and J calls and clone size are those reported in that table. This sample yields over 95,000 clones, of which 75% to 90% are seen a single time; about 18% belongs to the top ten. CDR3 size: 12 residues. CDR1 is GTSNPN and CDR2 is SVGIG in the germline V gene (reference sequence). V was clipped by 0 bases and J by 9 bases, with 9 bases between them.

This TCR was recovered from a human donor with acute or convalescent COVID-19. The donor label of this sample is uncertain. The chain is built from TRBV30 and TRBJ1-5; no definite D call. Sequenced input: peripheral blood. The CDR3 region has the DNA TGTGCCTGGAGTGTATCCACCGGGCCCCAGCATTTT. Residues: CAWSVSTGPQHF.